These 23 T cell receptor beta chains share one sample of origin, sequenced in a study of molecular identifiers for immune sequencing clone quantification. TCRdb independently ran MiXCR on the PCR reads; one entry per CDR3 protein. The data contain fewer than 350,000 distinct CDR3 sequences, 20% to 25% of them singletons. Input material: naive CD8+ T cells from blood, with Jurkat cell RNA spiked in. Specified subset: FACS-sorted CD8+CD4-CCR7+CD45RA+ naive T cells. These receptors all stem from a human donor in good health. Some libraries in this study had Jurkat cell RNA spiked in.

This clonotype appeared many times. This chain connects TRBV7-9 to TRBJ2-5; D uncertain. CDR1 is SEHNR and CDR2 is FQNEAQ in the germline V gene (reference sequence). V was clipped by 4 bases and J by 4 bases, with 13 bases between them. The CDR3 length is 14 residues. CDR3 loop: CASSSRAGSETQYF. The DNA of the CDR3 is TGTGCCAGCAGCTCCCGGGCAGGTTCAGAGACCCAGTACTTC.

The rearrangement joins TRBV7-7 to TRBJ1-1; no clear D. The CDR3 loop spans 13 amino acids. Per germline, CDR1 SSHAT and CDR2 FNYEAQ (reference sequence). The CDR3 here is CAGSLSPNTEAFF. CDR3 nucleotides: TGTGCTGGCAGCTTGAGTCCGAACACTGAAGCTTTCTTT.

This clonotype showed up many times. V and J are TRBV29-1 and TRBJ2-7; 10 bases align to TRBD1. V shed 1 base, J shed 7 bases, and the junction held 13 bases outside the gene matches. CDR3 length: 16 amino acids. In germline, CDR1 is SQVTM, CDR2 ANQGSEA. The CDR3 DNA reads TGCAGCGTTGAAGGGCACTGGACAGGGGGTTTAGGGGAGCAGTACTTC. Translated, it gives CSVEGHWTGGLGEQYF.

In this sample, this clonotype turned up many times. The chain carries TRBV5-6 and TRBJ2-5; TRBD1 agrees at 7 bases. Germline loops: CDR1 SGHDT, CDR2 YYEEEE. This CDR3 comprises 14 residues. V trimming: 4 bases; J trimming: 2 bases; junction bases outside the gene matches: 5. The CDR3, as DNA: TGTGCCAGCAGCCCGGGACAGAATCAAGAGACCCAGTACTTC. This encodes CASSPGQNQETQYF.

With regard to this clonotype: A much larger clone lies a single base off, so this may be a read error. J is TRBJ1-1 and V is TRBV2; 7 positions match TRBD1. The germline V gene has CDR1 SNHLY and CDR2 FYNNEI. CDR3 length equals 14 residues. DNA of the CDR3: TGTGCCAGCAGTGGAGCAGGGGGGTACACTGGAGCTTTCTTT. Amino acid sequence: CASSGAGGYTGAFF.

This clonotype was found many times. The J gene is TRBJ1-1, the V gene TRBV5-6; the match to TRBD1 covers 7 bases. V was pared by 4 bases and J by 6 bases, with 6 bases of the junction left unmatched. Germline CDR1 and CDR2: SGHDT and YYEEEE. The CDR3 runs 13 residues. Written as DNA, the CDR3 is TGTGCCAGCAGCCCGACAGGGACTGCTGAAGCTTTCTTT. Amino acid sequence: CASSPTGTAEAFF.

This clonotype was detected many times. The chain is built from TRBV19 and TRBJ1-1; D remains unclear. Looked up from germline, CDR1 is LNHDA and CDR2 is SQIVND (reference sequence). The CDR3 is 12 residues long. Deletions cut 4 bases from V and 1 base from J, with 4 bases between. The CDR3 sequence: CASSRWNTEAFF. In DNA form, the CDR3 reads TGTGCCAGTAGTAGGTGGAACACTGAAGCTTTCTTT.

There are a few counts of this clonotype. A read error may produce the germline difference seen at one junction end. This chain joins TRBV7-3 and TRBJ2-1; 7 bases fit TRBD2. This CDR3 spans 15 amino acids. The germline V gene has CDR1 SGHTA and CDR2 FQGTGA. The CDR3 loop is CASSLSLAVYNKQFF. The CDR3 coding sequence is TGTGCCAGCAGCTTAAGTCTAGCGGTATACAATAAGCAGTTCTTC.

This clonotype was counted ten times or more. V usage is TRBV10-3 and J usage is TRBJ1-3, with 8 positions matching TRBD1. Unmatched junction bases numbered 0, after V lost 5 bases and J lost 0 bases. The CDR3 consists of 14 residues. Germline V gene lookup returns CDR1 ENHRY and CDR2 SYGVKD. The CDR3 DNA sequence: TGTGCCATCAGTACAGGGGGCTCTGGAAACACCATATATTTT. Its translation is CAISTGGSGNTIYF.

Ten or more counts support this clonotype. V is TRBV4-1 and J is TRBJ1-5, with 9 bases matching TRBD1. CDR3 length equals 16 residues. V was pared by 0 bases and J by 5 bases, with 5 bases of the junction left unmatched. Germline V gives CDR1 MGHRA, CDR2 YSYEKL. The CDR3 protein is CASSQEGQGFDQPQHF. As DNA, the CDR3 is TGCGCCAGCAGCCAAGAGGGACAGGGCTTCGATCAGCCCCAGCATTTT.

This clonotype has at least ten counts. CDR3 nucleotide sequence: TGTGCCAGCAGTTATTTTGGCACCGGGGAGCTGTTTTTT. This gives the protein CASSYFGTGELFF. The chain recombines TRBV6-2 or TRBV6-3 with TRBJ2-2; no firm D call. Germline values: CDR1 MNHEY, CDR2 SVGEGT. V lost 3 bases and J lost 4, with 6 bases in between. CDR3 length: 13 residues.

The sample holds many counts of this clonotype. The gene calls are TRBV12-3 or TRBV12-4 and TRBJ2-6; perhaps TRBD1 as D (5 bases). The CDR3 is 17 residues long. V was shortened by 6 bases and J by 0 bases, with 15 bases between the two germline ends. In DNA, the CDR3 is TGTGCCAGCAGCCCAGAAAAGGGGATCTCTGGGGCCAACGTCCTGACTTTC. Translated, it gives CASSPEKGISGANVLTF.

This clonotype was observed at least ten times. V is TRBV6-2 or TRBV6-3 and J is TRBJ2-7, with D perhaps matching TRBD1 (6 bases). This CDR3 has 14 amino acids. The germline gives CDR1 MNHEY, CDR2 SVGEGT. Trimming cost V 6 bases and J 4 bases, with 16 bases left between them. The CDR3 DNA reads as TGTGCCAGCAGCTTCAACGTAGGGGGTTACGAGCAGTACTTC. Translation gives CASSFNVGGYEQYF.

There are many counts of this clonotype. This chain links TRBV2 with TRBJ2-1; possible D gene TRBD1, 5 bases. Trimming stripped 6 bases from V and 9 bases from J, with 18 bases between. Germline V gene data show CDR1 as SNHLY and CDR2 as FYNNEI. The CDR3 is made up of 14 amino acids. The CDR3 sequence: CASRKSVEGAEQFF. CDR3 DNA sequence: TGTGCCAGCAGAAAGTCGGTCGAAGGGGCTGAGCAGTTCTTC.

The rearrangement links TRBV7-9 to TRBJ2-7; TRBD2 matches 9 bases. Germline loops: CDR1 SEHNR, CDR2 FQNEAQ (reference sequence). There are 16 residues in the CDR3. V lost 1 base and J lost 0; bases outside the gene matches: 4. In nucleotides, the CDR3 is TGTGCCAGCAGCTTAGGCGATAGCGGGAGCTCCTACGAGCAGTACTTC. Its protein product is CASSLGDSGSSYEQYF.

At least ten counts were recorded for this clonotype. The chain joins TRBV4-1 to TRBJ2-3; 16 bases fit TRBD2. In germline, CDR1 is MGHRA, CDR2 YSYEKL. This CDR3 is 19 amino acids long. The V gene end was trimmed by 4 bases and the J gene end by 4 bases; junction bases not matched to a gene: 11. CDR3 DNA sequence: TGCGCCAGCAGCCCCGGGACTAGCGGGGGGGCCCACCCCCCAGATACGCAGTATTTT. This gives the protein CASSPGTSGGAHPPDTQYF.

The chain links TRBV19 to TRBJ2-2; the match to TRBD2 covers 7 bases. J gave up 4 bases and V 5 bases, and 7 bases lay outside the gene matches. This CDR3 spans 15 amino acids. The germline gives CDR1 LNHDA, CDR2 SQIVND (reference sequence). This CDR3 is CASSLTSVLTGELFF. The CDR3 nucleotides read TGTGCCAGTAGTCTAACTAGCGTGCTCACCGGGGAGCTGTTTTTT. Drawing the rest from reference TRBV19 and TRBJ2-2, the complete variable domain is DGGITQSPKYLFRKEGQNVTLSCEQNLNHDAMYWYRQDPGQGLRLIYYSQIVNDFQKGDIAEGYSVSREKKESFPLTVTSAQKNPTAFYLCASSLTSVLTGELFFGEGSRLTVL.

This clonotype was counted only a few times. The rearrangement uses TRBV5-8 and TRBJ2-2, with D unclear. The CDR3 is 16 residues long. V was cut by 2 bases and J by 6 bases, with 17 bases left in between. Germline V gene data show CDR1 as SGHTS and CDR2 as YDEGEE. This chain's CDR3 is CASSLSIRSTAGELFF. The CDR3 DNA is TGTGCCAGCAGCTTATCGATCAGATCTACAGCCGGGGAGCTGTTTTTT.

V gene TRBV7-9 combines with J gene TRBJ2-7; D is undetermined. The CDR3 has 13 residues. Per the germline V gene, CDR1 is SEHNR and CDR2 is FQNEAQ (reference sequence). V lost 3 bases and J 4 bases, leaving 10 bases between the germline ends. The CDR3 region is CASSFSPQYEQYF. The CDR3 DNA reads as TGTGCCAGCAGCTTCTCTCCCCAATACGAGCAGTACTTC.

This clonotype has a handful of counts. The genes are TRBV7-2 and TRBJ1-1; D is ambiguous. Per the germline V gene, CDR1 is SGHTA and CDR2 is FQGNSA. The V and J ends lost 3 bases and 3 bases respectively, with 17 bases between them. CDR3 length: 16 amino acids. DNA of the CDR3: TGTGCCAGCAGCTTCGAGGGTTACGGTTGGGACACTGAAGCTTTCTTT. Translating it yields CASSFEGYGWDTEAFF.

The sample holds many counts of this clonotype. The chain links TRBV14 to TRBJ2-5; TRBD2 aligns across 10 bases. This CDR3 is 15 amino acids long. The V gene end was trimmed by 4 bases and the J gene end by 4 bases; junction bases not matched to a gene: 6. Germline CDR1 reads SGHDN; CDR2 reads FVKESK. CDR3 nucleotides: TGTGCCAGCAGCCCCGAGCGGGAGGGCCGAGAGACCCAGTACTTC. Translating it yields CASSPEREGRETQYF.

The chain has TRBV3-2 and TRBJ2-4; the listed D gene, TRBD1, was not tested against the DNA. TRBV3-2 is a pseudogene. The CDR3 extends over 14 amino acids. The CDR3 sequence: CASRQSLAKNIQYF. CDR3 DNA sequence: TGTGCCAGCCGACAGTCCCTAGCCAAAAACATTCAGTACTTC.

Comments on this clonotype: No conserved phenylalanine or tryptophan ends this CDR3, so it is likely a read error. V gene TRBV11-2 combines with J gene TRBJ2-1; perhaps TRBD1 as D (6 bases). Germline V gene lookup returns CDR1 SGHAT and CDR2 FQNNGV. This CDR3 region has 17 residues. Trimming removed 0 bases at V and 3 bases at J, with 15 bases between. The CDR3 is CASSLDPRTVRYNEQFL. The CDR3 region has the DNA TGTGCCAGCAGCTTAGATCCTCGGACAGTCCGCTACAATGAGCAGTTCCTC.